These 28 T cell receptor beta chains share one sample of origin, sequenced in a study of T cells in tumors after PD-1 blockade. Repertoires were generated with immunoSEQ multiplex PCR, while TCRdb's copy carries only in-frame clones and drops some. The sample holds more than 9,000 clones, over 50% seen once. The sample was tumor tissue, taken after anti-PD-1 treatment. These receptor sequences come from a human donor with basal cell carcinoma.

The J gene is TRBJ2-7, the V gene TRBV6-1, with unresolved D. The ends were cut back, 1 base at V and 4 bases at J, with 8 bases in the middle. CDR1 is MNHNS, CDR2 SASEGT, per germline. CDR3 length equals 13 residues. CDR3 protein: CASSEGRVYEQYF. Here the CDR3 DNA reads TGTGCCAGCAGTGAAGGCCGGGTATACGAGCAGTACTTC.

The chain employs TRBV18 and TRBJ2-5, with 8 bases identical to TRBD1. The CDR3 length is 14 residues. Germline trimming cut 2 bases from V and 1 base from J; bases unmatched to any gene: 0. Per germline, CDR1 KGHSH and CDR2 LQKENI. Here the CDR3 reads CASSPGQGQETQYF. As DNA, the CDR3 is TGTGCCAGCTCACCAGGACAGGGCCAAGAGACCCAGTACTTC.

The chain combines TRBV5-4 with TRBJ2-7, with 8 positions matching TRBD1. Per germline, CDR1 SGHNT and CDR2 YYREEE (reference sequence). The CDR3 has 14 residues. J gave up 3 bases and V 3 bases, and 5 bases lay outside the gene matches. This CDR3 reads CASSSQGAFYEQYF. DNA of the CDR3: TGTGCCAGCAGCTCTCAGGGGGCTTTCTACGAGCAGTACTTC.

The CDR3 protein is CASSVGPGDHGYTF. As DNA, the CDR3 is TGTGCCAGCAGCGTAGGACCGGGGGATCATGGCTACACCTTC. V is TRBV9 and J is TRBJ1-2, with D possibly being TRBD1 (5 bases). CDR3 length: 14 amino acids. V dropped 0 bases and J dropped 6 bases, with 12 bases sitting between them. Looked up from germline, CDR1 is SGDLS and CDR2 is YYNGEE. Full variable domain (remainder filled in from reference TRBV9 and TRBJ1-2): DSGVTQTPKHLITATGQRVTLRCSPRSGDLSVYWYQQSLDQGLQFLIQYYNGEERAKGNILERFSAQQFPDLHSELNLSSLELGDSALYFCASSVGPGDHGYTFGSGTRLTVV.

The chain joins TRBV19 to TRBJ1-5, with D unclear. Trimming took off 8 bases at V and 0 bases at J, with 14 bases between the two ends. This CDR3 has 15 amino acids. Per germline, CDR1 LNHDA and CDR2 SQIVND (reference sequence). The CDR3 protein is CASRASRNSNQPQHF. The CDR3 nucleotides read TGTGCCAGTCGAGCCAGCCGAAATAGCAATCAGCCCCAGCATTTT.

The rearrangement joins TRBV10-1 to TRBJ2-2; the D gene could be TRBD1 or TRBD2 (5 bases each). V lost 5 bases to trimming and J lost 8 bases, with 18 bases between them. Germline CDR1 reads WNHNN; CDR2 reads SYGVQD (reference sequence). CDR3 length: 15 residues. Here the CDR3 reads CASSRDGLGAGELFF. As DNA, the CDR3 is TGCGCCAGCAGTCGGGACGGCTTAGGGGCGGGGGAGCTGTTTTTT.

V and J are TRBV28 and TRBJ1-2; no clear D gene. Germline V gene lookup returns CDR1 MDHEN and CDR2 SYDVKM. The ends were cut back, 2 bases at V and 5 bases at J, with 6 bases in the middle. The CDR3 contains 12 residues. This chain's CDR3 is CASSLRTYGYTF. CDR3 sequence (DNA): TGTGCCAGCAGTTTAAGAACATATGGCTACACCTTC.

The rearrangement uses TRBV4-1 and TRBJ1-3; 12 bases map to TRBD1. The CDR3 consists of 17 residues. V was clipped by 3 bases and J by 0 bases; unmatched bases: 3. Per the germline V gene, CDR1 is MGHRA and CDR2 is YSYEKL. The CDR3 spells CASSQGGQGASGNTIYF. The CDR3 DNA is TGCGCCAGCAGCCAGGGGGGACAGGGGGCCTCTGGAAACACCATATATTTT.

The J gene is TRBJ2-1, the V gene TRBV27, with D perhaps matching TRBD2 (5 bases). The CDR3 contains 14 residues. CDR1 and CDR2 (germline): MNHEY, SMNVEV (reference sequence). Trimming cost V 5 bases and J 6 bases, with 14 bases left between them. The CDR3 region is CASSPLLESNEQFF. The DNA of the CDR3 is TGTGCCAGCAGTCCGCTACTAGAATCCAATGAGCAGTTCTTC.

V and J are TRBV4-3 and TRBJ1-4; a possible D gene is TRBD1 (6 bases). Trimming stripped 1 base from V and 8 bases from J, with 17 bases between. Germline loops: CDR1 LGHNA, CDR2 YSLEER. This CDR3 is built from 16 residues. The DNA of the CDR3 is TGCGCCAGCAGCCAAGCCCTAGGGACAACCCGGGAAAAACTGTTTTTT. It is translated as CASSQALGTTREKLFF.

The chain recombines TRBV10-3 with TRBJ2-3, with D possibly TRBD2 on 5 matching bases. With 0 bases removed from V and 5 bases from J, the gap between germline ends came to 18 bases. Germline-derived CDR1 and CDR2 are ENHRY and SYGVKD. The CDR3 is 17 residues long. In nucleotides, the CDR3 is TGTGCCATCAGTGAGTCGAGGGTAAGGCCCGCCGGAGATACGCAGTATTTT. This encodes CAISESRVRPAGDTQYF.

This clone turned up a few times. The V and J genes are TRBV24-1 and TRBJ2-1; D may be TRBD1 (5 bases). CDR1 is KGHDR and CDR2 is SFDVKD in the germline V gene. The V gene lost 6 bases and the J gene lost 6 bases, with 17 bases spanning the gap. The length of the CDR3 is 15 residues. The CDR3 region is CATSRGPGFPNEQFF. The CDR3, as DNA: TGTGCCACCAGTAGAGGTCCAGGGTTCCCCAATGAGCAGTTCTTC.

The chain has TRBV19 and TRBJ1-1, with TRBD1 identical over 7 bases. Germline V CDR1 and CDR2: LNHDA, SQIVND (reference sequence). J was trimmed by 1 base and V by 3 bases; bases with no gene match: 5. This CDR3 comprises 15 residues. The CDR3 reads CASSIRGKGNTEAFF. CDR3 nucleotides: TGTGCCAGTAGTATCAGGGGGAAGGGGAACACTGAAGCTTTCTTT.

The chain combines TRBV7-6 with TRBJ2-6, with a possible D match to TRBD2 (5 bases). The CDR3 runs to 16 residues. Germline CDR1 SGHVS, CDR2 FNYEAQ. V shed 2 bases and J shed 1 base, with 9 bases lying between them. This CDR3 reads CASSLIGGSGANVLTF. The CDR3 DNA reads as TGTGCCAGCAGCTTAATCGGAGGTTCTGGGGCCAACGTCCTGACTTTC.

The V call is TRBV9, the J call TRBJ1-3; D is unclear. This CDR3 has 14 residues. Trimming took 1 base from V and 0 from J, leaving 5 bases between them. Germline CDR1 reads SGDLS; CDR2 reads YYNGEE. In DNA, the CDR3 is TGTGCCAGCAGCGTACAGATCTCTGGAAACACCATATATTTT. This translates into CASSVQISGNTIYF.

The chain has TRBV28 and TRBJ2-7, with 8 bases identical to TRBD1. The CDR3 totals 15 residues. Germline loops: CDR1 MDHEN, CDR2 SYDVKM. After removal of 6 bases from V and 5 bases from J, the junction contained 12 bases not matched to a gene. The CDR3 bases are TGTGCCAGCAGACTCTTGACAGGGGAGAACCACGAGCAGTACTTC. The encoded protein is CASRLLTGENHEQYF.

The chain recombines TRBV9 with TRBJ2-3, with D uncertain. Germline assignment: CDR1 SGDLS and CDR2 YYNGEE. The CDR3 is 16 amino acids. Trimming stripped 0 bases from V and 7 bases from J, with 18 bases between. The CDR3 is CASSVDQDEGRYTQYF. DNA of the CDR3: TGTGCCAGCAGCGTAGATCAGGACGAAGGAAGATATACGCAGTATTTT.

The CDR3 DNA reads TGTGCCAGCAGCTTGGGAGCAGGGATTAACACCGGGGAGCTGTTTTTT. Protein sequence: CASSLGAGINTGELFF. The gene calls are TRBV5-8 and TRBJ2-2, with D possibly matching TRBD1 (5 bases). This CDR3 spans 16 amino acids. V was trimmed by 0 bases and J by 2 bases, leaving 11 bases between them. The V gene's germline CDR1 is SGHTS and CDR2 YDEGEE. Together with reference TRBV5-8 and TRBJ2-2, the CDR3 gives the full variable domain: EAGVTQSPTHLIKTRGQQATLRCSPISGHTSVYWYQQALGLGLQFLLWYDEGEERNRGNFPPRFSGRQFPNYSSELNVNALELEDSALYLCASSLGAGINTGELFFGEGSRLTVL.

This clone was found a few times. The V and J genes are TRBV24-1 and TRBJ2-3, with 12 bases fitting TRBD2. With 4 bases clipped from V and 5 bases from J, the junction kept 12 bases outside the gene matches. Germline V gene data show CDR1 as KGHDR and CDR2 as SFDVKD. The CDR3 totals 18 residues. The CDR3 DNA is TGTGCCACCAGTGACCCTAGACTAGCGGGAGTGGTGATAGATACGCAGTATTTT. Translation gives CATSDPRLAGVVIDTQYF.

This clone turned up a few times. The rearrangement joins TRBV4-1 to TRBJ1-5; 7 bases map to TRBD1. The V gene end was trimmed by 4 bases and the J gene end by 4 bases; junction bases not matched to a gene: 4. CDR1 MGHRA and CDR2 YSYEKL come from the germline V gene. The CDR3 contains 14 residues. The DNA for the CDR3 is TGCGCCAGCAGCCCGGACAGGAGTAATCAGCCCCAGCATTTT. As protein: CASSPDRSNQPQHF.

The CDR3 protein is CASQGGGYGYTF. DNA for the CDR3: TGTGCCTCCCAGGGGGGAGGCTATGGCTACACCTTC. This chain links TRBV10-3 with TRBJ1-2, with 7 bases matching TRBD1. The V gene end was trimmed by 11 bases and the J gene end by 4 bases; junction bases not matched to a gene: 7. CDR1 and CDR2 (germline): ENHRY, SYGVKD. This CDR3 has 12 amino acids.

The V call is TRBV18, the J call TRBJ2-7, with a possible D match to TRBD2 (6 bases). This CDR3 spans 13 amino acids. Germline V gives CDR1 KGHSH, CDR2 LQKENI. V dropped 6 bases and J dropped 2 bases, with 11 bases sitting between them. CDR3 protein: CASSQGGAYEQYF. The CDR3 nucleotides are TGTGCCAGCTCTCAGGGCGGGGCCTACGAGCAGTACTTC.

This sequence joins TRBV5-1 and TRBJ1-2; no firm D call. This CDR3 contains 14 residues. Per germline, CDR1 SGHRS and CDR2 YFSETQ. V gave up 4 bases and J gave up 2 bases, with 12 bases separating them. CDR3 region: CASSPGSQNYGYTF. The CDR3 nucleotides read TGCGCCAGCAGCCCCGGGTCTCAAAACTATGGCTACACCTTC.

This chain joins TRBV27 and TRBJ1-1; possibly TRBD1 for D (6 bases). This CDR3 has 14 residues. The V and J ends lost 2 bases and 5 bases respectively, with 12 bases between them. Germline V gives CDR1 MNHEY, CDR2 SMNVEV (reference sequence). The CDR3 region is CASSLSRGGTEAFF. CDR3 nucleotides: TGTGCCAGCAGTTTAAGCAGGGGAGGAACTGAAGCTTTCTTT.

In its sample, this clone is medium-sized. CDR3 sequence reads: CASRDSNYGYTF. The CDR3 coding sequence is TGTGCCAGCAGAGACAGTAACTATGGCTACACCTTC. V is TRBV28 and J is TRBJ1-2, with D perhaps matching TRBD1 (5 bases). Looked up from germline, CDR1 is MDHEN and CDR2 is SYDVKM. The CDR3 totals 12 residues. The ends were cut back, 6 bases at V and 1 base at J, with 6 bases in the middle.

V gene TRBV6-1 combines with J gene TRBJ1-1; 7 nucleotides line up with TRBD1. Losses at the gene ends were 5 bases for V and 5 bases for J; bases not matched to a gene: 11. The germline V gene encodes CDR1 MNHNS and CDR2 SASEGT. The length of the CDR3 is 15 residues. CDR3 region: CASSTRQGGTTEAFF. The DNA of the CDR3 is TGTGCCAGCAGTACCCGACAGGGTGGAACGACTGAAGCTTTCTTT.

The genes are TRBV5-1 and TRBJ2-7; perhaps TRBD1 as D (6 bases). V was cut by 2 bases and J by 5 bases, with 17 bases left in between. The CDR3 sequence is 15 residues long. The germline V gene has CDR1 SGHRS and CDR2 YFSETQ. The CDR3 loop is CASSLQGPLWNEQYF. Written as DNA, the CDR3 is TGCGCCAGCAGCTTACAGGGCCCCCTTTGGAACGAGCAGTACTTC.

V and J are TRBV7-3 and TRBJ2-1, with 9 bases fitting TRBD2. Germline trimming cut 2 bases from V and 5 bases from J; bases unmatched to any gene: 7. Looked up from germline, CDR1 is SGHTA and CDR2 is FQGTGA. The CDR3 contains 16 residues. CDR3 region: CASSLGGGASNNEQFF. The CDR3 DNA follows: TGTGCCAGCAGCTTAGGCGGGGGGGCCTCGAACAATGAGCAGTTCTTC.